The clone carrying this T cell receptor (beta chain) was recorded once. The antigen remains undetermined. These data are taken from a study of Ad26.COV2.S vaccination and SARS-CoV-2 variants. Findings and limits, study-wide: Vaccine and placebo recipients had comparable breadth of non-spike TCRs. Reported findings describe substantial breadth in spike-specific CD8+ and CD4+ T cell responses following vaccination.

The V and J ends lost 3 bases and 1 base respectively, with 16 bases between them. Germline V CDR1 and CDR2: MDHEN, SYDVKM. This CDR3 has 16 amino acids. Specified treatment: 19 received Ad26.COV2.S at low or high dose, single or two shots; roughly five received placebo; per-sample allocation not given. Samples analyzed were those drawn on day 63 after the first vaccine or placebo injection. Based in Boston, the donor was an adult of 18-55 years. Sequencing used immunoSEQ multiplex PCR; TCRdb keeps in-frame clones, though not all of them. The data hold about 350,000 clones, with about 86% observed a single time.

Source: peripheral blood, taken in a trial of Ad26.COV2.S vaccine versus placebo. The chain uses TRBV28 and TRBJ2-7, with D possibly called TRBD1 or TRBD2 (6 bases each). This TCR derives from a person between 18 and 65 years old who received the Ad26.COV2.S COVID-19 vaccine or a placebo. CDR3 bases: TGTGCCAGCAGTTTGGCCGGGGGCGGGGATTCCTACGAGCAGTACTTC. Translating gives CASSLAGGGDSYEQYF.